This T cell receptor (beta chain) appears in the sequencing data of a study of molecular identifiers for immune sequencing clone quantification. Study-level background: Sequencing covered four of five parts into which replicate RNA from about 20,000 or 100,000 naive CD8 cells was split.

This clonotype was seen many times. TCRdb redid the calling of the PCR reads with MiXCR, one entry per CDR3 protein. Of 60,000 to 70,000 distinct CDR3 sequences in the sample, 18% were seen once. The CDR3 spans 16 residues. With V trimmed by 3 bases and J by 2 bases, 3 bases remained unmatched. CDR1 SQVTM and CDR2 ANQGSEA come from the germline V gene. The sorting of naive CD8 T cells used the CD8+CD4-CCR7+CD45RA+ phenotype. This clonotype was obtained from a human donor in good health. Some libraries in this study had Jurkat cell RNA spiked in. Specimen: naive CD8+ T cells from blood, with Jurkat cell RNA spiked in. The sample's subset: FACS-sorted CD8+CD4-CCR7+CD45RA+ naive T cells. The chain joins TRBV29-1 to TRBJ2-1; 14 nucleotides agree with TRBD2. The CDR3 sequence: CSVEGLAGVPYNEQFF. In DNA form, the CDR3 reads TGCAGCGTTGAGGGACTAGCGGGAGTTCCCTACAATGAGCAGTTCTTC.